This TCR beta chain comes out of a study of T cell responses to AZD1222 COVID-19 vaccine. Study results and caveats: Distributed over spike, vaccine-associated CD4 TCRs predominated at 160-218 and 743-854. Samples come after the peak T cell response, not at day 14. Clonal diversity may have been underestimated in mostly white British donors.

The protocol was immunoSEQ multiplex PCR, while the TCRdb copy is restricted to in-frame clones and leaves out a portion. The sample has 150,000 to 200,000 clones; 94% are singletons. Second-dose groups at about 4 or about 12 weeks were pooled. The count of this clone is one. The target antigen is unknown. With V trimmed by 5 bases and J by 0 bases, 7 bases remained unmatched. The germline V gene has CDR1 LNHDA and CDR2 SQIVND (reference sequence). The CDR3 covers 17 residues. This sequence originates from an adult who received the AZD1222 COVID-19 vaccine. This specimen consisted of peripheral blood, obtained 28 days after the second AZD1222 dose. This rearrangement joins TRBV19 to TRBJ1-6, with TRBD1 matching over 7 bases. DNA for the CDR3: TGTGCCAGTAGTGCCGGCTGGGACAGCTCCTATAATTCACCCCTCCACTTT. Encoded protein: CASSAGWDSSYNSPLHF.